This is a list of T cell receptor beta chains from one sample in a study of cytomegalovirus exposure and HLA in healthy donors. Some clones are missing from TCRdb's copy, which holds only in-frame ones; the method was immunoSEQ multiplex PCR. The sample shows some 140,000 clones, approximately 85% of them seen only once. Sequenced input: PBMCs. The receptors shown here come from a woman younger than 45 in good health and CMV-seropositive. The CDR3 runs from the conserved cysteine through the conserved F or W. Each record gives: J gene, V gene, CDR3 protein.

TRBJ1-3 TRBV7-9 CSSSPGGENTIYF
TRBJ1-2 TRBV19 CASREGGYGYTF
TRBJ1-5 TRBV19 CASRQGTGNSNQPQHF
TRBJ2-5 TRBV27 CASSLSQAGLETQYF
TRBJ2-1 TRBV5-1 CASSLVAGAIYNEQFF
TRBJ1-5 TRBV6-6 CASSWDRGVYQPQHF
TRBJ2-7 TRBV7-6 CASSSGPYEQYF
TRBJ2-2 TRBV10-3 CAIGTLSTGELFF
TRBJ2-1 TRBV9 CASSPPETGNEQFF
TRBJ2-3 TRBV5-1 CASAYGGAPDTQYF
TRBJ1-1 TRBV10-2 CASSESTGAYTEAFF
TRBJ1-3 TRBV4-2 CASSQDLGSRNTIYF
TRBJ1-5 TRBV6-1 CASRRGWGNQPQHF
TRBJ1-2 TRBV6-1 CASSTGSRYGCTF